The rows below give T cell receptor beta chains drawn from one sample of a study of early T cells in non-severe SARS-CoV-2 infection. Using its own MiXCR run on the 5' RACE reads, TCRdb lists one record per CDR3 protein. The repertoire consists of 55,000 to 65,000 distinct CDR3 sequences, with around 8.9% occurring once and the leading ten covering about 16%. The specimen sequenced was whole blood. The receptors shown here come from an adult who was a healthcare worker with PCR-confirmed SARS-CoV-2 infection or an uninfected control (not recorded which). CDR3s leave out the opening cysteine and the closing phenylalanine or tryptophan. Fields, in order: J gene, V gene, CDR3 protein.

j_call: TRBJ2-7; v_call: TRBV7-2; cdr3_aa: ASSPGQYLAYEQY
j_call: TRBJ1-1; v_call: TRBV10-3; cdr3_aa: AISERILNTEAF
j_call: TRBJ2-1; v_call: TRBV29-1; cdr3_aa: STGGGQTYNEQF
j_call: TRBJ1-3; v_call: TRBV24-1; cdr3_aa: ATSDPGDRGGNTIY
j_call: TRBJ1-2; v_call: TRBV12-3/TRBV12-4; cdr3_aa: ASSSAGKREDGYT
j_call: TRBJ2-1; v_call: TRBV13; cdr3_aa: ASSSGLAGSSYNEQF
j_call: TRBJ2-1; v_call: TRBV28; cdr3_aa: ASSPLQGGISYNEQF
j_call: TRBJ2-3; v_call: TRBV5-1; cdr3_aa: ASSLGVAGSTDTQY
j_call: TRBJ2-5; v_call: TRBV19; cdr3_aa: ASSIGRQGVETQY
j_call: TRBJ2-7; v_call: TRBV9; cdr3_aa: ASSTGTSSEQY
j_call: TRBJ2-7; v_call: TRBV29-1; cdr3_aa: SVEGRTGHSYEQY
j_call: TRBJ1-1; v_call: TRBV28; cdr3_aa: ASSFEPGTLNTEAF
j_call: TRBJ1-1; v_call: TRBV5-1; cdr3_aa: ASSLEDSGKPGAF
j_call: TRBJ1-2; v_call: TRBV5-5; cdr3_aa: ASSWGGDSYGYT
j_call: TRBJ1-4; v_call: TRBV18; cdr3_aa: ASSQGTGAEKLF
j_call: TRBJ2-3; v_call: TRBV5-5; cdr3_aa: ASSPGGVRDTQY
j_call: TRBJ2-7; v_call: TRBV27; cdr3_aa: ASNAQAGRPREQY
j_call: TRBJ1-1; v_call: TRBV18; cdr3_aa: ASAQTGGYTEAF
j_call: TRBJ2-7; v_call: TRBV3-1; cdr3_aa: ASSQGRRTLEQY
j_call: TRBJ2-5; v_call: TRBV19; cdr3_aa: ASSGQYETQY
j_call: TRBJ2-2; v_call: TRBV4-1; cdr3_aa: ASSPHPIAGGGTGELF
j_call: TRBJ2-6; v_call: TRBV5-1; cdr3_aa: ASRLGRGGPASGANVLT